Listed here are 7 T cell receptor beta chains from one sample, sequenced in a study of blood T cell repertoires in COVID-19 (dated by TCRdb to between 2020 and 2021). The method behind the library was the immunoSEQ multiplex PCR assay. TCRdb provides this immuneACCESS table in a form limited to in-frame rearrangements. Some clones are lacking; in checked studies, under half of them reflect an unresolved V gene, and why the rest are absent is not known. The sample has 65,000 or so clones on record, around 65% of them singletons. Approximately 51% of the sample is held by the ten biggest clonotypes. Sequences were obtained from PBMCs or T cells enriched from blood (not recorded which). Receptor source: a woman aged 60-75 years who had been exposed to COVID-19.

This clone was seen a few times. The chain has TRBV14 and TRBJ2-2; TRBD1 matches at 7 bases. V shed 4 bases and J 1 base; nucleotides not matched to a gene: 9. This CDR3 has 17 amino acids. Germline V gene data show CDR1 as SGHDN and CDR2 as FVKESK. The CDR3 sequence is CASSRQTRDRNTGELFF. For the CDR3, the DNA is TGTGCCAGCAGCCGACAAACCCGGGACAGGAACACCGGGGAGCTGTTTTTT.

The rearrangement links TRBV30 to TRBJ1-2; weak D call: TRBD1 (6 bases). The CDR3 is made up of 15 amino acids. V lost 4 bases, J lost 8 bases, and 23 bases lay in between. The germline V gene encodes CDR1 GTSNPN and CDR2 SVGIG (reference sequence). This CDR3 reads CAWTVRTACSGGYTF. DNA of the CDR3: TGTGCCTGGACGGTAAGGACAGCCTGCTCAGGAGGCTACACCTTC.

The chain links TRBV7-2 to TRBJ2-7; D not certain. The germline V gene has CDR1 SGHTA and CDR2 FQGNSA. V lost 2 bases, J lost 1 base, and 21 bases lay in between. This CDR3 is 18 amino acids long. The CDR3, as DNA: TGTGCCAGCAGCTTATACCCCCTAGGTGGGTCCCTATCCTACGAGCAGTACTTC. Translated: CASSLYPLGGSLSYEQYF.

The gene calls are TRBV19 and TRBJ2-6, with 10 bases matching TRBD1. The trim removed 6 bases at V and 2 bases at J, leaving 10 bases unmatched. The CDR3 runs to 18 residues. Germline CDR1 reads LNHDA; CDR2 reads SQIVND (reference sequence). CDR3: CASSKPTGGAAGANVLTF. The CDR3, as DNA: TGTGCCAGTAGCAAGCCGACAGGGGGCGCCGCTGGGGCCAACGTCCTGACTTTC.

The chain combines TRBV10-3 with TRBJ1-1, with no clear D. V was clipped by 2 bases and J by 0 bases, with 16 bases between them. The germline CDR1 and CDR2 sequences are ENHRY and SYGVKD. The CDR3 runs to 17 residues. The CDR3 DNA is TGTGCCATCAGTGAGGGCCAGATTTCTACTATGAACACTGAAGCTTTCTTT. As protein: CAISEGQISTMNTEAFF.

The rearrangement uses TRBV3-1 (or the pseudogene TRBV3-2) and TRBJ1-1; a weak D match, TRBD1 (6 bases). The CDR3 has 14 residues. Trimming took off 4 bases at V and 5 bases at J, with 14 bases between the two ends. CDR1 LGHDT and CDR2 YNNKEL come from the germline V gene (reference sequence). CDR3 amino acids: CASSPGTTLTEAFF. The CDR3 coding sequence is TGTGCCAGCAGCCCAGGGACAACTTTGACTGAAGCTTTCTTT.

The chain couples TRBV4-1 to TRBJ2-5; 8 bases are a match to TRBD1. The CDR3 runs 15 residues. The V gene end was trimmed by 1 base and the J gene end by 3 bases; junction bases not matched to a gene: 4. Germline CDR1 MGHRA, CDR2 YSYEKL. CDR3 DNA: TGCGCCAGCAGCCAAGTGCCAGGGGGCGAAGAGACCCAGTACTTC. Translated: CASSQVPGGEETQYF.